The 9 T cell receptor beta chains given below trace back to one sample, sequenced in a study of CD8+ T cells in alopecia areata. As to treatment: oral pan-JAK inhibitor, 5-10 mg twice daily. Following RNA extraction, reverse transcription yielded cDNA that acted as the sequencing template. Profiled with immunoSEQ multiplex PCR; TCRdb holds only in-frame clones, not every one. The table shows about 210,000 clones, with around 66% occurring only once. This specimen was CD4+ T cells sorted from blood, taken at approximately week 44, from a patient treated with tofacitinib. All receptors come from a human donor with alopecia areata.

DNA for the CDR3: TGCGCCAGCAGCTCGACAGGGATCATCCAAGAGACCCAGTACTTC. Encoded protein: CASSSTGIIQETQYF. J is TRBJ2-5 and V is TRBV5-1; 7 bases are shared with TRBD1. This CDR3 has 15 amino acids. Looked up from germline, CDR1 is SGHRS and CDR2 is YFSETQ. J gave up 1 base and V 3 bases, and 6 bases lay outside the gene matches.

The V and J genes are TRBV15 and TRBJ2-7; D remains ambiguous. The CDR3 spans 13 residues. Trimming took off 0 bases at V and 6 bases at J, with 9 bases between the two ends. Germline V CDR1 and CDR2: LNHNV, YYDKDF (reference sequence). This CDR3 is CATSRDGFLEQYF. CDR3 bases: TGTGCCACCAGCAGAGATGGGTTCCTCGAGCAGTACTTC.

This chain connects TRBV30 to TRBJ1-2; possibly TRBD1 for D (6 bases). The CDR3 covers 13 residues. The germline V gene encodes CDR1 GTSNPN and CDR2 SVGIG (reference sequence). V dropped 8 bases and J dropped 3 bases, with 16 bases sitting between them. In nucleotides, the CDR3 is TGTGCCCAGGGGCAGGGTGCTTACTATGGCTACACCTTC. As protein: CAQGQGAYYGYTF.

This chain links TRBV5-1 with TRBJ2-5; the D is unclear. Trimming removed 1 base from V and 4 bases from J, with 11 bases in between. Germline V gene data show CDR1 as SGHRS and CDR2 as YFSETQ. This CDR3 contains 14 residues. As DNA, the CDR3 is TGCGCCAGCAGCTTGCGAGATAACGGAGAGACCCAGTACTTC. Translating it yields CASSLRDNGETQYF.

The chain recombines TRBV6-5 with TRBJ1-2; D is perhaps TRBD1 (5 bases). Germline V gene sequence: CDR1 MNHEY, CDR2 SVGAGI. The V end was cut by 3 bases, the J end by 8 bases, with 10 bases between. The CDR3 totals 12 residues. CDR3 coding DNA: TGTGCCAGCAGTTATCAGGGAGGGGGCTACACCTTC. Protein product: CASSYQGGGYTF.

The CDR3 is CASSLDRQYGYTF. The CDR3 nucleotides are TGCGCCAGCAGCTTGGACAGGCAGTATGGCTACACCTTC. This rearrangement joins TRBV5-1 to TRBJ1-2, with TRBD1 as a possible D gene (5 bases). V lost 0 bases to trimming and J lost 5 bases, with 8 bases between them. Germline CDR1 reads SGHRS; CDR2 reads YFSETQ. CDR3 size: 13 residues.

The chain carries TRBV30 and TRBJ2-1, with D uncertain. Trimming cost V 2 bases and J 4 bases, with 18 bases left between them. This CDR3 has 16 residues. CDR1 is GTSNPN and CDR2 is SVGIG in the germline V gene (reference sequence). This chain's CDR3 is CAWSKRTRLEYNEQFF. The CDR3, as DNA: TGTGCCTGGAGTAAGAGGACCCGTTTAGAATACAATGAGCAGTTCTTC.

This chain links TRBV28 with TRBJ1-2, with D possibly matching TRBD1 (5 bases). Germline loops: CDR1 MDHEN, CDR2 SYDVKM. The CDR3 covers 12 residues. V was clipped by 3 bases and J by 8 bases, with 10 bases between them. The DNA for the CDR3 is TGTGCCAGCAGTTTGGGGGACCGGGGCTACACCTTC. Translated: CASSLGDRGYTF.

V is TRBV7-9 and J is TRBJ2-2; D might be TRBD2 (5 bases). CDR3 length: 11 residues. Trimming pared 5 bases from V and 8 bases from J, leaving 6 bases between. Germline V lookup: CDR1 SEHNR, CDR2 FQNEAQ (reference sequence). CDR3 protein: CASSRGGELFF. The CDR3 DNA is TGTGCCAGCAGCCGGGGTGGGGAGCTGTTTTTT.